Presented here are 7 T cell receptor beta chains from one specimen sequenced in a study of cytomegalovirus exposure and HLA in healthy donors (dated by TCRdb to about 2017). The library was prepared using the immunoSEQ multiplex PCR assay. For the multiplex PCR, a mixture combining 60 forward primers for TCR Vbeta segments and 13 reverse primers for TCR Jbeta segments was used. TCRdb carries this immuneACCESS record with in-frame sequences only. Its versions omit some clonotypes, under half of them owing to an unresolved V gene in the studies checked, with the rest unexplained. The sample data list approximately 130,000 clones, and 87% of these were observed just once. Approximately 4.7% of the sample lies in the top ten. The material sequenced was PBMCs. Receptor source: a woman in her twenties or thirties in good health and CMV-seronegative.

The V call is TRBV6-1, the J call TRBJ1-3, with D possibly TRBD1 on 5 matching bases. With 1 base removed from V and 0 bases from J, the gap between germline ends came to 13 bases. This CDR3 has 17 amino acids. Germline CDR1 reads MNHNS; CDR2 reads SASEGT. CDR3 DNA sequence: TGTGCCAGCAGTGAAGTACACAGGTATTCCTCTGGAAACACCATATATTTT. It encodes CASSEVHRYSSGNTIYF.

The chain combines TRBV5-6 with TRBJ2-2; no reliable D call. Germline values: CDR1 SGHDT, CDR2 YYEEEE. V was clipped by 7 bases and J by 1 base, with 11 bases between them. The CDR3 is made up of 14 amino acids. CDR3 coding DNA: TGTGCCAGCTCGAGAGCGCTGAACACCGGGGAGCTGTTTTTT. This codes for CASSRALNTGELFF. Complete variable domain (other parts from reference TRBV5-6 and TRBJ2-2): DAGVTQSPTHLIKTRGQQVTLRCSPKSGHDTVSWYQQALGQGPQFIFQYYEEEERQRGNFPDRFSGHQFPNYSSELNVNALLLGDSALYLCASSRALNTGELFFGEGSRLTVL.

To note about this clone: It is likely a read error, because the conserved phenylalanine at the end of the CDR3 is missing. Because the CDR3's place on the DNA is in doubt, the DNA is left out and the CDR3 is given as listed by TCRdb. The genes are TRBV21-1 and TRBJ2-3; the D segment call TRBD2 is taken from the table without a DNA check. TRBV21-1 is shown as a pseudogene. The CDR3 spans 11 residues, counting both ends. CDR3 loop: CASSKGGPPGS.

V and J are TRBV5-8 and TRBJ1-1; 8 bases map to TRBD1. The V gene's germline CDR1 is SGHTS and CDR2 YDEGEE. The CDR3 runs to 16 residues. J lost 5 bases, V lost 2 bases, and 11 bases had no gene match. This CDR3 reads CASSFGQGFLGTEAFF. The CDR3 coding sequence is TGTGCCAGCAGCTTCGGACAGGGCTTCCTAGGGACTGAAGCTTTCTTT.

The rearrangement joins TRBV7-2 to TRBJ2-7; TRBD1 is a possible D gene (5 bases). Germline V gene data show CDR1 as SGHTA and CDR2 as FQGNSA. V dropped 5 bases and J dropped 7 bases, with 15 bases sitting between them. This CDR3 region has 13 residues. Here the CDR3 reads CASSPARVREQYF. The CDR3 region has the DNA TGTGCCAGCAGCCCGGCCAGGGTCAGGGAGCAGTACTTC.

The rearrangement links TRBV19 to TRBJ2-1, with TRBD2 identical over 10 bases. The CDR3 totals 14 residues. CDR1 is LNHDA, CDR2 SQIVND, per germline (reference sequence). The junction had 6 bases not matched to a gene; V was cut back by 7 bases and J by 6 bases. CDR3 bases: TGTGCCAGTACGATAGCGGGAGGTCTCAATGAGCAGTTCTTC. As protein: CASTIAGGLNEQFF.

The CDR3 nucleotides read TGTGCCAGCAGTGTAGTAGCGGGGGGGACTTACAACAATGAGCAGTTCTTC. Protein sequence: CASSVVAGGTYNNEQFF. The rearrangement uses TRBV6-1 and TRBJ2-1, with 11 bases that match TRBD2. V dropped 4 bases and J dropped 5; count of bases not matched to a gene: 10. The CDR3 covers 17 residues. Germline assignment: CDR1 MNHNS and CDR2 SASEGT.